One and the same sample provided the 9 T cell receptor beta chains below, sequenced in a study of T cell responses to AZD1222 COVID-19 vaccine. TCRdb's copy holds only in-frame clones and misses some; the assay was immunoSEQ multiplex PCR. The profile shows about 190,000 clones, roughly 92% of them singletons. Sequencing was performed on peripheral blood, taken 28 days after the second dose of the MenACWY control vaccine. The receptors shown here come from an adult who received the MenACWY meningococcal vaccine as a control.

V and J are TRBV6-5 and TRBJ1-1, with D tentatively TRBD1 (5 bases). The germline V gene has CDR1 MNHEY and CDR2 SVGAGI. The CDR3 is made up of 14 amino acids. V was shortened by 7 bases and J by 1 base, with 13 bases between the two germline ends. The CDR3 nucleotides read TGTGCCAGCAAATGGGGCAGCGGGAACACTGAAGCTTTCTTT. Its protein is CASKWGSGNTEAFF.

The J gene is TRBJ1-3, the V gene TRBV3-1 (or the pseudogene TRBV3-2); possible D gene TRBD1, 5 bases. This CDR3 has 14 residues. The V and J ends lost 4 bases and 4 bases respectively, with 11 bases between them. Germline V CDR1 and CDR2: LGHDT, YNNKEL (reference sequence). CDR3 loop: CASSPGLGGNTIYF. The CDR3 nucleotides are TGTGCCAGCAGCCCAGGGTTGGGGGGAAACACCATATATTTT.

CDR3 region: CASRGPGQGPNQPQHF. DNA for the CDR3: TGTGCCAGTCGCGGCCCGGGACAGGGTCCCAATCAGCCCCAGCATTTT. This chain links TRBV19 with TRBJ1-5, with TRBD1 identical over 9 bases. The germline CDR1 and CDR2 sequences are LNHDA and SQIVND (reference sequence). V lost 8 bases to trimming and J lost 3 bases; unmatched junction nucleotides: 11. The CDR3 loop spans 16 amino acids. Full variable domain (remainder filled in from reference TRBV19 and TRBJ1-5): DGGITQSPKYLFRKEGQNVTLSCEQNLNHDAMYWYRQDPGQGLRLIYYSQIVNDFQKGDIAEGYSVSREKKESFPLTVTSAQKNPTAFYLCASRGPGQGPNQPQHFGDGTRLSIL.

This chain links TRBV10-2 with TRBJ2-7, with D unclear. Trimming removed 6 bases at V and 4 bases at J, with 10 bases between. This CDR3 contains 12 residues. Germline assignment: CDR1 WSHSY and CDR2 SAAADI. CDR3: CASSGNAYEQYF. CDR3 DNA sequence: TGCGCCAGCAGCGGCAATGCGTACGAGCAGTACTTC.

The V and J genes are TRBV6-5 and TRBJ1-1; 10 positions match TRBD1. V lost 6 bases to trimming and J lost 4 bases; unmatched junction nucleotides: 2. Germline V gene data show CDR1 as MNHEY and CDR2 as SVGAGI. CDR3 size: 13 residues. The CDR3 protein is CASSRTGGTEAFF. DNA of the CDR3: TGTGCCAGCAGCCGGACAGGGGGCACTGAAGCTTTCTTT.

The rearrangement joins TRBV5-1 to TRBJ1-5; a possible D gene is TRBD1 (5 bases). The CDR3 totals 16 residues. The germline V gene encodes CDR1 SGHRS and CDR2 YFSETQ. With 0 bases removed from V and 3 bases from J, the gap between germline ends came to 13 bases. The CDR3 here is CASSLGPGTDNQPQHF. The CDR3, as DNA: TGCGCCAGCAGCTTGGGGCCGGGGACGGACAATCAGCCCCAGCATTTT.

This clone showed up just a few times. This chain uses TRBV5-1 with TRBJ1-6; D may be TRBD1 (6 bases). Trimming took off 4 bases at V and 7 bases at J, with 12 bases between the two ends. Looked up from germline, CDR1 is SGHRS and CDR2 is YFSETQ. The CDR3 is made up of 14 amino acids. This chain's CDR3 is CASSGGGENSPLHF. In DNA form, the CDR3 reads TGCGCCAGCAGCGGCGGGGGCGAGAATTCACCCCTCCACTTT.

The CDR3 nucleotides are TGTGCCTGGGACGGGACAGGGGGCTACGAGCAGTACTTC. Protein sequence: CAWDGTGGYEQYF. The chain combines TRBV30 with TRBJ2-7; 11 positions agree with TRBD1. Germline CDR1 reads GTSNPN; CDR2 reads SVGIG (reference sequence). V shed 5 bases, J shed 3 bases, and the junction held 3 bases outside the gene matches. The CDR3 runs 13 residues.

V and J are TRBV7-2 and TRBJ2-7; TRBD2 aligns across 10 bases. Trimming cost V 4 bases and J 2 bases; bases outside gene matches: 5. The CDR3 consists of 15 residues. Germline values: CDR1 SGHTA, CDR2 FQGNSA. DNA for the CDR3: TGTGCCAGCAGCTCTGGACTAGCGGAGCCCTACGAGCAGTACTTC. It is translated as CASSSGLAEPYEQYF.